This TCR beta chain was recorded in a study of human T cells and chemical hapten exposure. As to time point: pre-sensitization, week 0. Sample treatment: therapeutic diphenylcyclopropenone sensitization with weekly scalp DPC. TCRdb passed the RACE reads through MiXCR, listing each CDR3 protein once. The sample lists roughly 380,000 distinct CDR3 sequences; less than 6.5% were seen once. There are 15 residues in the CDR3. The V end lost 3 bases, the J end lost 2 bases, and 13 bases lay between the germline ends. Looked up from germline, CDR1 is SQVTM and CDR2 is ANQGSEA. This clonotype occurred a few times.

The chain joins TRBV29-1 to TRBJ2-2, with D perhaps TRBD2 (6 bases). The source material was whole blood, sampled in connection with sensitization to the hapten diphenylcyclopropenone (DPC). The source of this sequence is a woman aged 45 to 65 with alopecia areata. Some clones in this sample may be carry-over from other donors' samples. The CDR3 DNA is TGCAGCGTTGAGGGGGGACCCTTTAACACCGGGGAGCTGTTTTTT. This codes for CSVEGGPFNTGELFF.